The clone carrying this T cell receptor beta chain came up many times. What it binds is unknown. The germline gives CDR1 SGHTA, CDR2 FQGNSA. The V and J ends lost 1 base and 5 bases, in that order; junction bases with no gene match: 9. The CDR3 extends over 16 amino acids. This record belongs to a study of T cell repertoires in cytomegalovirus infection. On the study more broadly: It can be stated that public TCR beta signatures indicated CMV infection as well as a matching HLA type.

One entry per CDR3 protein, called by TCRdb with MiXCR from the reads. The profile covers about 320,000 distinct CDR3 sequences, with over 7.5% appearing a single time and around 4% taken by the ten largest. General study points: The cumulative frequency of public TCR beta families distinguished individuals who carried CMV together with the relevant HLA. There were HLA-C-restricted CMV-specific TCR beta clonotypes dominating the ex vivo response.

This receptor was taken from a human donor in good health (CMV status not recorded). Some clones in this sample may be carry-over from other donors' samples. Material for sequencing was PBMCs. This sequence joins TRBV7-2 and TRBJ1-1; 8 nucleotides line up with TRBD1. The CDR3 sequence: CASSLGQGAGGTEAFF. CDR3 coding DNA: TGTGCCAGCAGCTTAGGGCAGGGGGCCGGGGGGACTGAAGCTTTCTTT.